The rows below give T cell receptor beta chains drawn from one sample of a study of shared clonotypes between healthy human individuals. This table comes from immunoSEQ multiplex PCR, and its TCRdb copy is limited to in-frame clones, with some not included. The data contain roughly 2.5 million clones, around nine tenths of them singletons. Sequenced input: naive CD4+ T cells sorted from blood. The receptors here all came from a man aged 18 to 35 in good health. Both conserved end residues are trimmed from each CDR3.

v_gene	j_gene	CDR3aa
TRBV4-1	TRBJ2-3	ASSPTPGTFATDTQY
TRBV13	TRBJ2-1	ASSLGGLAGDNEQF
TRBV30	TRBJ1-5	AWSRGNGASNQPQH
TRBV25-1	TRBJ2-3	ASSESSMTQY
TRBV11-2	TRBJ2-3	ASSLPTDTQY
TRBV18	TRBJ1-6	ASSQGNNSPLH
TRBV25-1	TRBJ2-7	ASRMGGNYEQY
TRBV30	TRBJ2-5	AWTLAQTQY
TRBV18	TRBJ2-7	ASSPRIYEQY
TRBV7-2	TRBJ1-3	ASSPRPRGNTIY
TRBV5-1	TRBJ1-5	ASSLDFRHSRAQPQH
TRBV7-9	TRBJ1-2	ASSSKDRDGYT
TRBV11-3	.	ASSFGTAYEQY
TRBV7-8	TRBJ2-7	ASSLPRQSRRPYEQY
TRBV5-1	TRBJ2-3	ASSRKAGLVSDTQY
TRBV7-2	TRBJ2-5	ASSLQGWYQETQY
TRBV28	TRBJ1-2	ASSFQDRVGVHGYT
TRBV12-5	TRBJ1-1	ASGIHGGTEAF
TRBV5-1	TRBJ2-2	ASSLTVSNTGELF
TRBV19	TRBJ2-4	ASTHQGGILTKNIQY
TRBV9	TRBJ1-1	ASSVTGQSTEAF
TRBV5-1	TRBJ2-7	ASSIGGGVIYEQY
TRBV30	TRBJ1-5	AWSVRRAGNQPQH